This entry lists 3 T cell receptor beta chains sequenced from one sample in a study of blood T cell repertoires in COVID-19. Libraries were prepared by immunoSEQ multiplex PCR; TCRdb keeps only in-frame clonotypes and omits some of them. The sample lists 200,000 to 250,000 clones, approximately 80% occurring once. The sample consisted of PBMCs or T cells enriched from blood (not recorded which). These receptor sequences come from a man between 60 and 75 years old who had recovered from COVID-19.

The CDR3, as DNA: TGTGCCAGCAGTTTATTCAGGGAGAACACTGAAGCTTTCTTT. This sequence encodes CASSLFRENTEAFF. The chain employs TRBV28 and TRBJ1-1, with D perhaps TRBD1 (5 bases). Trimming cost V 1 base and J 1 base, with 7 bases left between them. The germline V gene encodes CDR1 MDHEN and CDR2 SYDVKM. This CDR3 contains 14 residues.

The chain has TRBV3-1 (or the pseudogene TRBV3-2) and TRBJ1-3, with 7 nucleotides matching TRBD1. The J segment lost 0 bases and the V segment lost 2 bases, leaving 7 bases of the junction unmatched. Germline values: CDR1 LGHDT, CDR2 YNNKEL (reference sequence). CDR3 length: 17 residues. The CDR3: CASSQPGQLSSGNTIYF. CDR3 bases: TGTGCCAGCAGCCAACCGGGACAGCTCAGCTCTGGAAACACCATATATTTT.

The rearrangement uses TRBV6-2 or TRBV6-3 and TRBJ1-2; D not certain. This CDR3 has 14 amino acids. Germline CDR1 and CDR2: MNHEY and SVGEGT. Trimming shortened V by 0 bases and J by 4 bases, and 9 bases separated the two germline ends. For the CDR3, the DNA is TGTGCCAGCAGTTACTCACTCCAATTCTATGGCTACACCTTC. Translating it yields CASSYSLQFYGYTF.